Listed below are T cell receptor beta chains from one sample, sequenced in a study of cytomegalovirus exposure and HLA in healthy donors. Assay: immunoSEQ multiplex PCR; the TCRdb copy retains only in-frame clones and omits some. This sample yields about 85,000 clones, of which nearly 80% are seen a single time; about 23% belongs to the top ten. Sequences were obtained from PBMCs. The receptor set was obtained from a woman aged 45-65 years in good health and CMV-seropositive. Each CDR3 is given with its conserved first and last residue. D genes are given only for firm matches. Some rows have no size entry. The others give once, few or many, or a class for an expanded clone.

D: .
J: TRBJ2-1
size: .
V: TRBV27
DNA: TGTGCCAGCAGTTTATCCAATGAGTTTGAGCAGTTCTTC
CDR3: CASSLSNEFEQFF

D: TRBD1
J: TRBJ1-2
size: .
V: TRBV6-1
DNA: TGTGCCAGCAGGGTCGACAGGGGGCTTTATGGCTACACCTTC
CDR3: CASRVDRGLYGYTF

D: .
J: TRBJ1-2
size: .
V: TRBV27
DNA: TGTGCCAGCAGATGGCGGGCTGGGGGCTACACCTTC
CDR3: CASRWRAGGYTF

D: TRBD1
J: TRBJ1-1
size: once
V: TRBV11-2
DNA: TGTGCCAGCAGCTATTGGACAGGGAGTCTAAAAACTGAAGCTTTCTTT
CDR3: CASSYWTGSLKTEAFF

D: TRBD2
J: TRBJ2-1
size: .
V: TRBV18
DNA: TGTGCCAGCTCAGGGACTAGCGGGAGGAATGAGCAGTTCTTC
CDR3: CASSGTSGRNEQFF

D: TRBD2
J: TRBJ2-5
size: .
V: TRBV4-2
DNA: TGTGCCAGCAGCCAAGATTCCGCGGGGGGACGGGAAGAGACCCAGTACTTC
CDR3: CASSQDSAGGREETQYF

D: TRBD1
J: TRBJ1-5
size: few
V: TRBV6-1
DNA: TGTGCCAGCAGTGAAGAAGGACAGGGGAATCAGCCCCAGCATTTT
CDR3: CASSEEGQGNQPQHF

D: .
J: TRBJ1-1
size: .
V: TRBV14
DNA: TGTGCCAGCAGCCAAAACCTACTCGCTGAAGCTTTCTTT
CDR3: CASSQNLLAEAFF

D: .
J: TRBJ2-7
size: .
V: TRBV7-2
DNA: TGTGCCAGCAGCTTAGACCAGGGGCGCGAGCAGTACTTC
CDR3: CASSLDQGREQYF

D: .
J: TRBJ1-6
size: .
V: TRBV27
DNA: TGTGCCAGCAGTTCGGTCGCCTATAATTCACCCCTCCACTTT
CDR3: CASSSVAYNSPLHF

D: .
J: TRBJ2-5
size: .
V: TRBV2
DNA: TGTGCCAGCAGTGAAGAAACCAGCGGACAAGAGACCCAGTACTTC
CDR3: CASSEETSGQETQYF

D: .
J: TRBJ2-1
size: .
V: TRBV4-2
DNA: TGTGCCAGCAGCCCAGGGCTGGCGGGGAGCTCCTACAATGAGCAGTTCTTC
CDR3: CASSPGLAGSSYNEQFF

D: TRBD1
J: TRBJ1-2
size: .
V: TRBV19
DNA: TGTGCCAGTAGGAAAACCGGGGGGACAGGGGGCTATGGCTACACCTTC
CDR3: CASRKTGGTGGYGYTF

D: .
J: TRBJ1-5
size: .
V: TRBV5-8
DNA: TGTGCCAGCAGCCCCAACAATCAGCCCCAGCATTTT
CDR3: CASSPNNQPQHF

D: .
J: TRBJ1-4
size: once
V: TRBV19
DNA: TGTGCCAGTAGGGCAGCGGAAAAACTGTTTTTT
CDR3: CASRAAEKLFF

D: .
J: TRBJ1-5
size: .
V: TRBV5-1
DNA: TGCGCCAGCAGCCCCGAAGGCGCGACCGGGCAGCCCCAGCATTTT
CDR3: CASSPEGATGQPQHF

D: .
J: TRBJ2-4
size: .
V: TRBV7-9
DNA: TGTGCCAGCAGCCCCCCGGCTAGCACCAACATTCAGTACTTC
CDR3: CASSPPASTNIQYF

D: .
J: TRBJ2-2
size: .
V: TRBV13
DNA: TGTGCCAGCAACCTTCTGACTAGACCCGGGGAGCTGTTTTTT
CDR3: CASNLLTRPGELFF

D: TRBD1
J: TRBJ2-6
size: .
V: TRBV6-1
DNA: TGTGCCAGCAGTGAAGAAGCAGGGGGCTCTGGGGCCAACGTCCTGACTTTC
CDR3: CASSEEAGGSGANVLTF

D: TRBD2
J: TRBJ2-1
size: .
V: TRBV7-9
DNA: TGTGCCAGCAGCTTACTCCAAGCGGGAGTAGGGTTCTACAATGAGCAGTTCTTC
CDR3: CASSLLQAGVGFYNEQFF

D: TRBD2
J: TRBJ2-1
size: .
V: TRBV27
DNA: TGTGCCAGCCTGGGACTAGCGGGGACCCGAATTGTCAATGAGCAGTTCTTC
CDR3: CASLGLAGTRIVNEQFF

D: .
J: TRBJ2-1
size: .
V: TRBV5-4
DNA: TGTGCCAGCAGCTTGGGAGCTAGCCACAATGAGCAGTTCTTC
CDR3: CASSLGASHNEQFF

D: .
J: TRBJ1-1
size: .
V: TRBV5-6
DNA: TGTGCCAGCAGCTTGGGGGCGGGGCGAAGAAACACTGAAGCTTTCTTT
CDR3: CASSLGAGRRNTEAFF

D: TRBD1
J: TRBJ2-2
size: few
V: TRBV4-1
DNA: TGCGCCAGCAGCCAAGACAACAGGGGGTCGAACACCGGGGAGCTGTTTTTT
CDR3: CASSQDNRGSNTGELFF

D: TRBD2
J: TRBJ2-3
size: .
V: TRBV5-5
DNA: TGTGCCAGCAGCCCCGATCAGCGGGGTAGAGATACGCAGTATTTT
CDR3: CASSPDQRGRDTQYF

D: TRBD2
J: TRBJ2-1
size: .
V: TRBV6-6
DNA: TGTGCCAGCCCGGGACTAAAAAACAATGAGCAGTTCTTC
CDR3: CASPGLKNNEQFF

D: .
J: TRBJ1-4
size: .
V: TRBV2
DNA: TGTGCCAGCACTTCAGGGAACGAAAAACTGTTTTTT
CDR3: CASTSGNEKLFF

D: .
J: TRBJ1-1
size: few
V: TRBV7-8
DNA: TGTGCCAGCGAACGCGGGGGCAGGTACACTGAAGCTTTCTTT
CDR3: CASERGGRYTEAFF

D: .
J: TRBJ1-1
size: few
V: TRBV7-3
DNA: TGTGCCAGCAGCTCCGCCGCCGGTTCAGGGGCAGCTTTCTTT
CDR3: CASSSAAGSGAAFF

D: TRBD1
J: TRBJ2-7
size: .
V: TRBV6-1
DNA: TGTGCCAGCAAGGCGGTACAGGGGGCAAGCGAGCAGTACTTC
CDR3: CASKAVQGASEQYF

D: .
J: TRBJ1-2
size: .
V: TRBV19
DNA: TGTGCCAGTAGTATCACCCCGGACAGTTTTGGCTATGGCTACACCTTC
CDR3: CASSITPDSFGYGYTF

D: TRBD2
J: TRBJ2-1
size: .
V: TRBV18
DNA: TGTGCCAGCTCACCAGGCCTAGCGGGAGCCAATGAGCAGTTCTTC
CDR3: CASSPGLAGANEQFF

D: TRBD2
J: TRBJ2-5
size: .
V: TRBV9
DNA: TGTGCCAGCAGCAAGAGGGGTGGAGCGGGAGGGCCGGGAGAGACCCAGTACTTC
CDR3: CASSKRGGAGGPGETQYF

D: .
J: TRBJ1-1
size: .
V: TRBV13
DNA: TGTGCCAGCAGCTCCCAGTTCGTCACTGAAGCTTTCTTT
CDR3: CASSSQFVTEAFF

D: .
J: TRBJ2-3
size: .
V: TRBV7-9
DNA: TGTGCCAGCAGCTTAGTTGGCAGCACAGATACGCAGTATTTT
CDR3: CASSLVGSTDTQYF

D: .
J: TRBJ2-3
size: .
V: TRBV7-3
DNA: TGTGCCAGCAGCTTAGGCAGGGTACGCACAGATACGCAGTATTTT
CDR3: CASSLGRVRTDTQYF

D: TRBD1
J: TRBJ1-1
size: .
V: TRBV29-1
DNA: TGCAGCGCCAAAAAACAGGGGCTTGCTGAAGCTTTCTTT
CDR3: CSAKKQGLAEAFF

D: .
J: TRBJ1-3
size: .
V: TRBV11-2
DNA: TGTGCCAGCAGCTTAGGGGGCCAGGGAGGAAACACCATATATTTT
CDR3: CASSLGGQGGNTIYF

D: TRBD2
J: TRBJ2-5
size: .
V: TRBV7-9
DNA: TGTGCCAGCAGCTATGGGACTAGCGGGGGAATTTTCCAAGAGACCCAGTACTTC
CDR3: CASSYGTSGGIFQETQYF

D: .
J: TRBJ1-2
size: .
V: TRBV6-6
DNA: TGTGCCAGCAGTTATGGCAGGGGTGGGGATGGCTACACCTTC
CDR3: CASSYGRGGDGYTF

D: .
J: TRBJ1-2
size: .
V: TRBV7-9
DNA: TGTTCCAGCAGCTTAGATGGCGGGTCGGATGGCTACACCTTC
CDR3: CSSSLDGGSDGYTF

D: .
J: TRBJ2-2
size: .
V: TRBV7-7
DNA: TGTGCTAGCAGCCCTCGACTCAACACCGGGGAGCTGTTTTTT
CDR3: CASSPRLNTGELFF

D: .
J: TRBJ1-5
size: .
V: TRBV11-3
DNA: TGTGCCAGCAGCTTGAGTCAAAATCAGCCCCAGCATTTT
CDR3: CASSLSQNQPQHF

D: TRBD2
J: TRBJ2-2
size: .
V: TRBV7-9
DNA: TGTGCCAGGGCGACTAGCGGGGGGTCCGGGGAGCTGTTTTTT
CDR3: CARATSGGSGELFF